This T cell receptor beta chain stems from a study of technical replicates of blood from several donors (dated by TCRdb to 2016 to 2017). In the case of this clone: No antigen is known for it. Base qualities are missing; no much larger clone stands one base away.

The library was produced with the immunoSEQ multiplex PCR assay. TCRdb mirrors the immuneACCESS table, restricted to in-frame sequences. Some clones are absent from its copies; in checked studies, under half trace to an unresolved V gene, and the reason for the others is unknown. This sample lists approximately 76,000 clones; about 97% were detected once. More than 0.15% of the sample is taken by the ten largest. Measured from the cysteine to the phenylalanine, the CDR3 is 12 residues long. The DNA shown is the 36-base CDR3, in frame from base 1. Taken from the germline V gene (reference sequence), the CDR1 and CDR2 loops are LNHDA and SQIVND. V sheds 6 bases and J sheds 7 bases, leaving 13 bases between their ends.

The specimen was T cells isolated from PBMCs. The sequence links TRBV19 to TRBJ2-7; the best D guess is TRBD1, with 7 bases matching. The TCR sequence derives from a human donor in good health. The DNA sequence is TGTGCCAGTAGCAAGGGGGCGGGGGAGCAGTACTTC. This is translated as CASSKGAGEQYF.